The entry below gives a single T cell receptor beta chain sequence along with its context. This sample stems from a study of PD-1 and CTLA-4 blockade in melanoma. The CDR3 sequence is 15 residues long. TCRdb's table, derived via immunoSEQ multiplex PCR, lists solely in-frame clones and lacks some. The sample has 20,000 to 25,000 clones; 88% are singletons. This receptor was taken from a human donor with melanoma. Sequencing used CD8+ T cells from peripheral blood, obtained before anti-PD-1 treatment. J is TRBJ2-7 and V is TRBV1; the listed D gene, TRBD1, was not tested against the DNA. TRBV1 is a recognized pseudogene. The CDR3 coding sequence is TGCACCAGCAGCCAAGCGTTGGGGGCTGGCTACGAGCAGTACTTC. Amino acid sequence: CTSSQALGAGYEQYF.